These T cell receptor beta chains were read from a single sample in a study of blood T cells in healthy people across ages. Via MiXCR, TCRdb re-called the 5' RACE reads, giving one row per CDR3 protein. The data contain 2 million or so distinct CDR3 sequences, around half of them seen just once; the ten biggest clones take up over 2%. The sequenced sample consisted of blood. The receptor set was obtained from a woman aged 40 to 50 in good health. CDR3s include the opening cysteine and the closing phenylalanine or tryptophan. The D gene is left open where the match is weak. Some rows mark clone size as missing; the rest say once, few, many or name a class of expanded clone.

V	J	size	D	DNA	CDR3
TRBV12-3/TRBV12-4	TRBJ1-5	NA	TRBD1	TGTGCCAGCAGTCGTAACCCGGGACAGGGGCCCGTCATTAGCAATCAGCCCCAGCATTTT	CASSRNPGQGPVISNQPQHF
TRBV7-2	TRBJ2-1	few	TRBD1	TGTGCCAGCAGCTTAGCTTGGGGACAGGGCTACAATGAGCAGTTCTTC	CASSLAWGQGYNEQFF
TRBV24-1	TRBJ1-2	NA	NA	TGTGCCACCAGTGATCCAGGGGATGTCTATGGCTACACCTTC	CATSDPGDVYGYTF
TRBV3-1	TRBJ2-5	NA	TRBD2	TGTGCCAGCAGCCAAAGCGGGGGGGACCAGTACTTC	CASSQSGGDQYF
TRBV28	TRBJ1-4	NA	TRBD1	TGTGCCAGCAGTTTTTCGGGACAGGAAGGTGAAAAACTGTTTTTT	CASSFSGQEGEKLFF
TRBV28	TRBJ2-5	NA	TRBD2	TGTGCCAGCAGCGATCCGAGCGGGGGGAATCCAGGGACCCAGTACTTC	CASSDPSGGNPGTQYF
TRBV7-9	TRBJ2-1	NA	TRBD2	TGTGCCAGCAGCCAACTAGCGGGGGGCCCCCTCTACAATGAGCAGTTCTTC	CASSQLAGGPLYNEQFF
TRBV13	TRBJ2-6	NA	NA	TGTGCCAGCAGCAGCCCTAGTGATACCTCTGGGGCCAACGTCCTGACTTTC	CASSSPSDTSGANVLTF
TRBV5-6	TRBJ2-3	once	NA	TGTGCCAGCAGCCAATCGGGTTTGATAGTAGATACGCAGTATTTT	CASSQSGLIVDTQYF
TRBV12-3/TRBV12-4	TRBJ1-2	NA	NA	TGTGCCAGCAGTACTATGGCCGGCTATGGCTACACCTTC	CASSTMAGYGYTF
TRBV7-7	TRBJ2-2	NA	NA	TGTGCCAGCAGCTTACAGGGAAGGGGCGGGGAGCTGTTTTTT	CASSLQGRGGELFF
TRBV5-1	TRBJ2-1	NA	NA	TGCGCCAGCAGCTTGGATCGGAGGGGTCCGATTAAATTCGATGAGCAGTTCTTC	CASSLDRRGPIKFDEQFF
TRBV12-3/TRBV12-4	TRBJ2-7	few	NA	TGTGCCAGCAGTTTAAAGGTGTGGGAGCAGTACTTC	CASSLKVWEQYF
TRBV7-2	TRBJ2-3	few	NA	TGTGCCAGCAGCTTACTTATTGCGGGGCAAACAGATACGCAGTATTTT	CASSLLIAGQTDTQYF
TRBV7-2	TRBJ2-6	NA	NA	TGTGCCAGCAGCTTTGCGAGACAGGCGAGCTCTGGGGCCAACGTCCTGACTTTC	CASSFARQASSGANVLTF
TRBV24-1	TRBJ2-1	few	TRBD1	TGTGCCACCAGTGGGGGGGACAGGGGCCCCTACAATGAGCAGTTCTTC	CATSGGDRGPYNEQFF
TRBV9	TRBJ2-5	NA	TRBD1	TGTGCCAGCAGCCCCCCAGGGGGACACCAAGAGACCCAGTACTTC	CASSPPGGHQETQYF
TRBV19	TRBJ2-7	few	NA	TGTGCCAGTAGCAGACAATTGGAAGTCTACGAGCAGTACTTC	CASSRQLEVYEQYF
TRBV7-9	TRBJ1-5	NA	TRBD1	TGTGCCAGCAGCCCCGGGACAGGGGTTTTTCAGCCCCAGCATTTT	CASSPGTGVFQPQHF
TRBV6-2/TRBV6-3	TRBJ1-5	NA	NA	TGTGCCAGTTGTCGGACGGCAACAAATCAGCCCCAGCATTTT	CASCRTATNQPQHF
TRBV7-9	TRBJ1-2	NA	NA	TGCGCCAGCAGCTTACTCGTCAGGGAAGCTAACTATGGCTACACCTTC	CASSLLVREANYGYTF
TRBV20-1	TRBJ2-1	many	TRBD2	TGCAGTGCCCGGACTAGCGGCTACAATGAGCAGTTCTTC	CSARTSGYNEQFF
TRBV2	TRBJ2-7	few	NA	TGTGCCAGCAGTGCCCCGACCCGCTACGAGCAGTACTTC	CASSAPTRYEQYF
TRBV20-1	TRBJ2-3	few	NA	TGCAGTGCTAGTGGGGCTAGTCCCACAGATACGCAGTATTTT	CSASGASPTDTQYF
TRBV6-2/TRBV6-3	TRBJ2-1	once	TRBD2	TGTGCCAGCAGACCTAGCGGGGGGACTAACAATGAGCAGTTCTTC	CASRPSGGTNNEQFF
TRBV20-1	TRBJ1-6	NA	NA	TGCAGTGCTAGCTTCACGGGAGGCCTCCACTTT	CSASFTGGLHF